Included here is one T cell receptor (beta chain) sequence, with context. Its target is not known. The method was immunoSEQ multiplex PCR; TCRdb's version includes in-frame clones alone and lacks a portion of them. Of 25,000 to 30,000 clones in the sample, about 80% were seen once. This CDR3 contains 14 residues. CDR1 and CDR2 from the germline V gene are MRHNA and SNTAGT. Trimming removed 8 bases from V and 1 base from J, with 13 bases in between. Time point of the sample: recipient sample about 28 days before transplant, after cytoreduction. This entry comes from a study of T cell clonotyping in hematopoietic cell transplantation. Broader study findings: Graft donor and pretransplant recipient Inverse Simpson Index values predicted broader posttransplant TCR diversity.

The clonotype comes from a woman younger than 45 with chronic myeloid leukemia. Some clones in this sample may be carry-over from other donors' samples. The rearrangement uses TRBV6-4 and TRBJ2-3, with no clear D. Sequences were derived from peripheral blood mononuclear cells, sampled before stem cell transplant. The CDR3 loop reads CASQPNPGTDTQYF. CDR3 DNA: TGTGCCAGCCAGCCAAATCCGGGCACAGATACGCAGTATTTT.